These T cell receptor beta chains were read from a single sample in a study of blood T cell repertoires in COVID-19. Generated by immunoSEQ multiplex PCR, the TCRdb table keeps only in-frame clones and is missing some. The table has 150,000 or so clones, roughly 83% seen once. The sample consisted of peripheral blood. The source of these receptors is a woman aged 55 to 70 with COVID-19, enrolled during active disease. CDR3s include the opening cysteine and the closing phenylalanine or tryptophan. D genes are given only for firm matches. Not all rows give a size; the values are once, few, many and, for expanded clones, a class.

j_call clone_size d_call v_call cdr3_aa cdr3_nt
TRBJ2-7 once . TRBV27 CASSLSSRGDYEQYF TGTGCCAGCAGTTTATCGAGCAGGGGGGATTACGAGCAGTACTTC
TRBJ2-1 . TRBD2 TRBV19 CASSRGLAGGPMGNEQFF TGTGCCAGTAGTAGGGGACTAGCGGGGGGCCCTATGGGGAATGAGCAGTTCTTC
TRBJ1-2 . . TRBV10-3 CAISDAGPYGYTF TGTGCCATCAGTGATGCGGGACCCTATGGCTACACCTTC
TRBJ2-5 . . TRBV5-1 CASSLSAGQETQYF TGCGCCAGCAGCTTGTCTGCGGGCCAAGAGACCCAGTACTTC
TRBJ2-3 once TRBD2 TRBV10-3 CAIRSGLAGSRTDTQYF TGTGCCATCAGATCTGGACTAGCGGGGAGTCGCACAGATACGCAGTATTTT
TRBJ1-2 . TRBD1 TRBV6-1 CASSERGQVDGYTF TGTGCCAGCAGTGAAAGGGGACAGGTGGATGGCTACACCTTC
TRBJ1-6 . TRBD1 TRBV19 CASSLGTGYNSPLHF TGTGCCAGTAGCCTCGGGACAGGGTACAATTCACCCCTCCACTTT
TRBJ1-5 . . TRBV6-2/TRBV6-3 CASSYEGSNQPQHF TGTGCCAGCAGTTACGAGGGTAGCAATCAGCCCCAGCATTTT
TRBJ2-7 . TRBD2 TRBV6-2/TRBV6-3 CASSSTSGRVSYEQYF TGTGCCAGCAGTTCAACTAGCGGGCGAGTCTCCTACGAGCAGTACTTC
TRBJ2-1 . TRBD1 TRBV5-8 CASSENRGHGDSSYNEQFF TGTGCCAGCAGCGAAAACAGGGGGCACGGGGATAGCTCCTACAATGAGCAGTTCTTC
TRBJ2-5 . TRBD1 TRBV29-1 CSVVLFTGDETQYF TGCAGCGTTGTCCTCTTTACAGGGGATGAGACCCAGTACTTC
TRBJ2-7 . . TRBV15 CATSRERAGKAEQYF TGTGCCACCAGCAGAGAACGGGCCGGGAAGGCCGAGCAGTACTTC
TRBJ1-1 . TRBD1 TRBV12-3/TRBV12-4 CASSITGGTEAFF TGTGCCAGCAGTATCACAGGGGGGACTGAAGCTTTCTTT
TRBJ1-1 . TRBD1 TRBV3-1/TRBV3-2 CASSLQDRGPAEAFF TGTGCCAGCAGCCTTCAGGACAGGGGGCCGGCTGAAGCTTTCTTT
TRBJ2-2 . . TRBV9 CASSVASAGELFF TGTGCCAGCAGCGTAGCCTCAGCCGGGGAGCTGTTTTTT
TRBJ2-3 . . TRBV7-8 CASSPLAGYADTQYF TGTGCCAGCAGCCCCTTGGCAGGGTATGCAGATACGCAGTATTTT
TRBJ1-2 . TRBD1 TRBV19 CASSIGQGRAYGYTF TGTGCCAGTAGTATAGGACAGGGGAGGGCCTATGGCTACACCTTC
TRBJ2-1 . TRBD2 TRBV10-1 CASSGPASGSSYNEQFF TGCGCCAGCAGTGGGCCTGCTAGCGGGAGTTCCTACAATGAGCAGTTCTTC
TRBJ1-2 . . TRBV25-1 CASSVTVYGYTF TGTGCCAGCAGTGTGACAGTCTATGGCTACACCTTC
TRBJ2-2 once . TRBV6-5 CASNKGGGPGELFF TGTGCCAGCAATAAAGGGGGGGGACCCGGGGAGCTGTTTTTT
TRBJ1-1 . TRBD1 TRBV6-5 CASIEDRSTEAFF TGTGCCAGCATCGAGGACAGGAGCACTGAAGCTTTCTTT
TRBJ1-4 . TRBD1 TRBV18 CASSREQGLEKLFF TGTGCCAGCTCTCGAGAACAGGGGTTAGAAAAACTGTTTTTT
TRBJ1-1 . . TRBV19 CASSYPGNTEAFF TGTGCCAGTAGCTACCCCGGGAACACTGAAGCTTTCTTT
TRBJ1-5 once . TRBV7-2 CASSAGHYSNQPQHF TGTGCCAGCAGCGCTGGACACTATAGCAATCAGCCCCAGCATTTT
TRBJ1-5 . . TRBV19 CASRTPSGGNQPQHF TGTGCCAGTAGAACCCCCTCAGGGGGCAATCAGCCCCAGCATTTT
TRBJ2-3 . TRBD2 TRBV25-1 CASSGMGLAGTDTQYF TGTGCCAGCAGTGGAATGGGACTAGCGGGCACAGATACGCAGTATTTT
TRBJ2-7 . . TRBV3-1/TRBV3-2 CASSLSPGAYEQYF TGTGCCAGCAGCCTGTCTCCGGGAGCCTACGAGCAGTACTTC
TRBJ2-2 . . TRBV13 CASRVGAGELFF TGTGCCAGCAGGGTGGGCGCCGGGGAGCTGTTTTTT
TRBJ2-7 . . TRBV7-3 CASSLTDSSYEQYF TGTGCCAGCAGCTTAACCGACTCCTCCTACGAGCAGTACTTC
TRBJ1-2 . . TRBV6-5 CASSTSRGGYTF TGTGCCAGCAGTACCTCCAGGGGTGGCTACACCTTC
TRBJ1-2 . TRBD1 TRBV7-8 CASSLAGQGGNYGYTF TGTGCCAGCAGCTTAGCGGGACAGGGAGGGAACTATGGCTACACCTTC
TRBJ1-1 . . TRBV5-1 CASSLVGGAGTEAFF TGCGCCAGCAGCTTAGTAGGAGGGGCCGGCACTGAAGCTTTCTTT
TRBJ1-2 . TRBD1 TRBV5-1 CASSLGQGGGGYTF TGCGCCAGCAGCTTGGGACAGGGAGGAGGAGGCTACACCTTC
TRBJ2-2 . . TRBV7-3 CASSLWGQTGELFF TGTGCCAGCAGCTTATGGGGCCAGACCGGGGAGCTGTTTTTT